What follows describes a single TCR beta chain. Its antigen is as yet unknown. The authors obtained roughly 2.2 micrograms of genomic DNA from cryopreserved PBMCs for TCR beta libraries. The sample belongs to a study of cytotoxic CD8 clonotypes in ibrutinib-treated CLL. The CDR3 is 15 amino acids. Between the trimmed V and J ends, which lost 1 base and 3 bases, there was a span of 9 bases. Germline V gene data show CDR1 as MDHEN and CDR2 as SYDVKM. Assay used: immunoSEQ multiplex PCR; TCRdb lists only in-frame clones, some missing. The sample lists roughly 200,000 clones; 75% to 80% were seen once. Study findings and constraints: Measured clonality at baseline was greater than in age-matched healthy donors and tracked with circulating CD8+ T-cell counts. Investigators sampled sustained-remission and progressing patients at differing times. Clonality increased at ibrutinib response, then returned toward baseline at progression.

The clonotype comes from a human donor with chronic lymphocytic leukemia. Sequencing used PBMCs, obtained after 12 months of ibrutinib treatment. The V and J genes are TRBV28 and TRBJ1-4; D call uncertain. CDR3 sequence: CASSLSRGANEKLFF. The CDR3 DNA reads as TGTGCCAGCAGTTTATCCAGAGGAGCTAATGAAAAACTGTTTTTT. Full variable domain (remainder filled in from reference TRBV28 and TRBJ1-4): DVKVTQSSRYLVKRTGEKVFLECVQDMDHENMFWYRQDPGLGLRLIYFSYDVKMKEKGDIPEGYSVSREKKERFSLILESASTNQTSMYLCASSLSRGANEKLFFGSGTQLSVL.